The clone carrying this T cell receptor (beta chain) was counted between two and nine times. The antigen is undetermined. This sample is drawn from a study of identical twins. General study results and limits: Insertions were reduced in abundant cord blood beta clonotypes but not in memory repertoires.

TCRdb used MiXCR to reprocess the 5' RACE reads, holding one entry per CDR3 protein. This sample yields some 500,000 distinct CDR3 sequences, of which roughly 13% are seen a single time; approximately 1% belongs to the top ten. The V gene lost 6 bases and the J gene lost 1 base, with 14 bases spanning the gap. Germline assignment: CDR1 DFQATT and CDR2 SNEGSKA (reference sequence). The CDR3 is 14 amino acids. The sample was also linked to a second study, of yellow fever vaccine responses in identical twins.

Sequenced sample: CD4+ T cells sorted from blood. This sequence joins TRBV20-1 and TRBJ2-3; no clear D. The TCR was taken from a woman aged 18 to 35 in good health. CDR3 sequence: CSALSLYRTDTQYF. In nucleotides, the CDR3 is TGCAGTGCGCTTAGTCTTTATCGCACAGATACGCAGTATTTT.